A selection of T cell receptor beta chains follows, all from one sample in a study of T cell responses to AZD1222 COVID-19 vaccine. TCRdb's table, derived via immunoSEQ multiplex PCR, lists solely in-frame clones and lacks some. The sample lists over 100,000 clones, about 94% seen once, with 4.5% to 5% in the top ten. Sequencing was performed on peripheral blood, taken on day 0 of AZD1222 vaccination. The receptors were gathered from an adult in good health. Both conserved end residues are part of each CDR3.

V gene: TRBV11-2; J gene: TRBJ2-1; CDR3 protein: CASSLGGPGLAGAYNEQFF
V gene: TRBV9; J gene: TRBJ1-2; CDR3 protein: CASSVDPGGSSSGYTF
V gene: TRBV3-1/TRBV3-2; J gene: TRBJ2-3; CDR3 protein: CASSQGGDAQYF
V gene: TRBV7-6; J gene: TRBJ2-2; CDR3 protein: CASSPEGLAGVGGELFF
V gene: TRBV2; J gene: TRBJ1-2; CDR3 protein: CATLDSRDSLGGYGYTF
V gene: TRBV9; J gene: TRBJ2-3; CDR3 protein: CASSVAVSGSWVQYF
V gene: TRBV30; J gene: TRBJ2-3; CDR3 protein: CAWSVGALAGADTQYF
V gene: TRBV28; J gene: TRBJ2-5; CDR3 protein: CASSTIGTDVLETQYF
V gene: TRBV6-1; J gene: TRBJ2-4; CDR3 protein: CASSALAGGVLAKNIQYF
V gene: TRBV10-3; J gene: TRBJ1-1; CDR3 protein: CAISQAEHTEAFF
V gene: TRBV5-1; J gene: TRBJ2-1; CDR3 protein: CASSPESASSYNEQFF
V gene: TRBV3-1/TRBV3-2; J gene: TRBJ2-7; CDR3 protein: CASSQGGLADEQYF
V gene: TRBV28; J gene: TRBJ1-4; CDR3 protein: CASSPWTGPNEKLFF
V gene: TRBV4-1; J gene: TRBJ2-1; CDR3 protein: CASSQARTSGLVMFF
V gene: TRBV10-3; J gene: TRBJ1-1; CDR3 protein: CAISYGNTEAFF
V gene: TRBV7-9; J gene: TRBJ2-7; CDR3 protein: CASSLSRSDEQYF
V gene: TRBV5-1; J gene: TRBJ1-1; CDR3 protein: CASSLGPVNTEAFF
V gene: TRBV13; J gene: TRBJ1-2; CDR3 protein: CASSLGQISLYGYTF
V gene: TRBV19; J gene: TRBJ1-5; CDR3 protein: CASSPRTNQPQHF
V gene: TRBV28; J gene: TRBJ2-3; CDR3 protein: CASSLGQRTDTQYF
V gene: TRBV5-4; J gene: TRBJ2-3; CDR3 protein: CASSFLTSGGTDTQYF
V gene: TRBV27; J gene: TRBJ1-1; CDR3 protein: CASRARTGGLRGTEAFF
V gene: TRBV18; J gene: TRBJ1-1; CDR3 protein: CASSLGQGGTEAFF
V gene: TRBV6-1; J gene: TRBJ1-1; CDR3 protein: CASSAPRGLMNTEAFF
V gene: TRBV2; J gene: TRBJ1-1; CDR3 protein: CASSEVVLNTEAFF
V gene: TRBV24-1; J gene: TRBJ2-1; CDR3 protein: CATSDTRQGTYNEQFF
V gene: TRBV2; J gene: TRBJ2-1; CDR3 protein: CASSEASGGYNEQFF
V gene: TRBV7-9; J gene: TRBJ2-7; CDR3 protein: CASSPPPWREGTYEQYF
V gene: TRBV5-6; J gene: TRBJ1-1; CDR3 protein: CASSFDSGRTFDTEAFF
V gene: TRBV9; J gene: TRBJ1-2; CDR3 protein: CASSVEGLYGYTF
V gene: TRBV4-3; J gene: TRBJ2-3; CDR3 protein: CASSQELAGGPADTQYF
V gene: TRBV5-1; J gene: TRBJ2-3; CDR3 protein: CASSLGRDSGLADTQYF
V gene: TRBV7-8; J gene: TRBJ2-2; CDR3 protein: CARGDRGAPLTGELFF
V gene: TRBV27; J gene: TRBJ2-1; CDR3 protein: CATRTGNEQFF
V gene: TRBV7-9; J gene: TRBJ2-5; CDR3 protein: CASSELAGVEETQYF
V gene: TRBV28; J gene: TRBJ2-3; CDR3 protein: CASRGTGGHQLLSADTQYF
V gene: TRBV6-1; J gene: TRBJ2-7; CDR3 protein: CASSEAAGGIYEQYF
V gene: TRBV11-2; J gene: TRBJ2-7; CDR3 protein: CASSSARQGTYEQYF
V gene: TRBV27; J gene: TRBJ2-7; CDR3 protein: CASSPGGESYEQYF
V gene: TRBV5-1; J gene: TRBJ2-1; CDR3 protein: CASSLGLAGGEQFF